A selection of T cell receptor beta chains follows, all from one sample in a study of cytomegalovirus exposure and HLA in healthy donors. The protocol was immunoSEQ multiplex PCR, while the TCRdb copy is restricted to in-frame clones and leaves out a portion. The sample holds under 70,000 clones, 68% seen once. Material for sequencing was PBMCs. The receptor source for this set is a woman aged 30 to 39 in good health and CMV-seronegative. Each CDR3 is given with its conserved first and last residue. D genes are given only for firm matches. The size entry is marked missing in some rows and otherwise reads once, few, many or a size class.

TGTGCCAGCAGACAGGGGTATAATGAAAAACTGTTTTTT	CASRQGYNEKLFF	TRBD1	TRBJ1-4	TRBV6-1	.
TGTGCCAGCCGTGGACAGGATTCGAGCACAGATACGCAGTATTTT	CASRGQDSSTDTQYF	TRBD1	TRBJ2-3	TRBV19	.
TGCAGCGCCCAAGACTTTCCTACGAACGAGCAGTACTTC	CSAQDFPTNEQYF	.	TRBJ2-7	TRBV29-1	.
TGCGCCAGCAGACCAGGATCGAACACTGAAGCTTTCTTT	CASRPGSNTEAFF	.	TRBJ1-1	TRBV5-1	few
TGTGCCACCAGCTACCGGGACAGGGGTAGCAATCAGCCCCAGCATTTT	CATSYRDRGSNQPQHF	TRBD1	TRBJ1-5	TRBV15	.
TGTGCCAGTAGCAGACAGGGATACACTGAAGCTTTCTTT	CASSRQGYTEAFF	TRBD1	TRBJ1-1	TRBV19	.
TGTGCCAGCAGGGTTCACAGGGATAGCACCGGGGAGCTGTTTTTT	CASRVHRDSTGELFF	.	TRBJ2-2	TRBV2	.
TGCGCCAGCAGCCCGGGACAGGGGGCCACTATCTATGGCTACACCTTC	CASSPGQGATIYGYTF	TRBD1	TRBJ1-2	TRBV5-1	.
TGTGCCATCAGTGACGAGGGAGGCGAGCAGTACTTC	CAISDEGGEQYF	.	TRBJ2-7	TRBV10-3	.
TGTGCCAGCAGCTTAACGTCGGGGGTCACTGAAGCTTTCTTT	CASSLTSGVTEAFF	.	TRBJ1-1	TRBV11-3	.
TGTGCCAGCAGCTTTGGCGGGACCGGGGAGCTGTTTTTT	CASSFGGTGELFF	.	TRBJ2-2	TRBV5-4	.
TGTGCCAGCAACGACCGGGACAGGGAAACCAAAAACATTCAGTACTTC	CASNDRDRETKNIQYF	TRBD1	TRBJ2-4	TRBV6-4	.
TGCGCCAGCAGCCAAGATCGGGGGGTGGGTCAGCCCCAGCATTTT	CASSQDRGVGQPQHF	.	TRBJ1-5	TRBV4-1	.
TGTGCCAGCAGTACCATAAGCGGGGGGGCCAATGAGCAGTTCTTC	CASSTISGGANEQFF	TRBD2	TRBJ2-1	TRBV6-5	once
TGTGCTAGCGGACTAGCGGGGGGATCCTACGAGCAGTACTTC	CASGLAGGSYEQYF	TRBD2	TRBJ2-7	TRBV12-5	.
TGTGCCAGCAGATCAGGCTCCTATAGCAATCAGCCCCAGCATTTT	CASRSGSYSNQPQHF	.	TRBJ1-5	TRBV28	.
TGTGCCAGCAGGCCGACAGGGGGCACCGGGGAGCTGTTTTTT	CASRPTGGTGELFF	TRBD1	TRBJ2-2	TRBV6-5	few
TGTGCCAGCAGCTTGGCCCGAAGCTACGAGCAGTACTTC	CASSLARSYEQYF	.	TRBJ2-7	TRBV5-5	.
TGTGCCAGCAGTGAATTCCCTCCGGGACTCGAAGTTTACGAGCAGTACTTC	CASSEFPPGLEVYEQYF	.	TRBJ2-7	TRBV6-1	.
TGTGCCAGCAGTTACACGACAGGTGAAGCTTTCTTT	CASSYTTGEAFF	.	TRBJ1-1	TRBV6-5	.
TGTGCCTGGAGTAAAGGTCAGGGGAACACTGAAGCTTTCTTT	CAWSKGQGNTEAFF	.	TRBJ1-1	TRBV30	once
TGTGCCAGCAGCTTAGGTTTCGGACAGAACTATGGCTACACCTTC	CASSLGFGQNYGYTF	.	TRBJ1-2	TRBV7-9	.
TGTGCCAGCAGTTGGGACAGGGAAGGAGGCTACACCTTC	CASSWDREGGYTF	TRBD1	TRBJ1-2	TRBV6-5	few
TGCAGCGTTGAGTATTACAGGGGACCGAACACTGAAGCTTTCTTT	CSVEYYRGPNTEAFF	TRBD1	TRBJ1-1	TRBV29-1	.
TGTGCCAGCAGCTTAATTGAGACGGCGGGCTCCTACGAGCAGTACTTC	CASSLIETAGSYEQYF	.	TRBJ2-7	TRBV7-9	few
TGCAGTGCTAGGTCCAGCTATGGCTACACCTTC	CSARSSYGYTF	.	TRBJ1-2	TRBV20-1	.
TGTGCCAGTAGTCGGACAGGGGGCGCTTGGGGGGCCAACGTCCTGACTTTC	CASSRTGGAWGANVLTF	TRBD1	TRBJ2-6	TRBV19	.
TGTGCCAGTAGCCGAATAGCGGGGAATCGGGACAATGAGCAGTTCTTC	CASSRIAGNRDNEQFF	TRBD2	TRBJ2-1	TRBV19	once
TGTGCCAGCAGCGGGCGGACTGCATACAATGAGCAGTTCTTC	CASSGRTAYNEQFF	.	TRBJ2-1	TRBV7-8	.
TGTGCCAGCAGACTTACAGGGGGAAACTATGGCTACACCTTC	CASRLTGGNYGYTF	TRBD1	TRBJ1-2	TRBV5-4	.
TGCAGTGGCCAGTTACAAGAGACCCAGTACTTC	CSGQLQETQYF	.	TRBJ2-5	TRBV20-1	.
TGTGCCAGCAGTACCGCTAGCGGGGTTGGAGATACGCAGTATTTT	CASSTASGVGDTQYF	TRBD2	TRBJ2-3	TRBV2	.
TGTGCCAGCAGAGACAGGGGAGTCATGAATACGCAGTATTTT	CASRDRGVMNTQYF	TRBD1	TRBJ2-3	TRBV2	few
TGTGCCAGCAGCTTAACTGGTGGGACAGGGGGCAGCACTGAAGCTTTCTTT	CASSLTGGTGGSTEAFF	TRBD1	TRBJ1-1	TRBV7-3	.
TGTGCCAGCACTCCGGACAGGGGGAGGACTGAAGCTTTCTTT	CASTPDRGRTEAFF	TRBD1	TRBJ1-1	TRBV6-1	few
TGTGCCAGCAGCTTAGGGGGGACAGAGGGTGGCTACACCTTC	CASSLGGTEGGYTF	TRBD1	TRBJ1-2	TRBV7-9	few
TGTGCCAGCAGCCCAGGTACCTTTCGGGGTAATGAAAAACTGTTTTTT	CASSPGTFRGNEKLFF	.	TRBJ1-4	TRBV7-6	.
TGTGCCAGTAGTCCGGGGACAGGTCCTAACTATGGCTACACCTTC	CASSPGTGPNYGYTF	TRBD1	TRBJ1-2	TRBV19	once
TGTGCCAGCAGCCTAACGAGCTCCTATAATTCACCCCTCCACTTT	CASSLTSSYNSPLHF	.	TRBJ1-6	TRBV6-6	.
TGTGCCAGTAGGATTAGCGGGGGGGCTTACAATGAGCAGTTCTTC	CASRISGGAYNEQFF	TRBD2	TRBJ2-1	TRBV19	many
TGTGCCAGCAGCTTCGGGAATACGCAGTATTTT	CASSFGNTQYF	.	TRBJ2-3	TRBV5-6	.
TGTGCCAGCAGAGCGGGGGGCCAAGAGACCCAGTACTTC	CASRAGGQETQYF	TRBD2	TRBJ2-5	TRBV28	.
TGTGCCAGCAGCTCCTTAGCGGATGAAGAGACCCAGTACTTC	CASSSLADEETQYF	.	TRBJ2-5	TRBV5-5	once
TGTGCCAGCAGAAGCTGGGGCAGGGATAGGGGGAATCAGCCCCAGCATTTT	CASRSWGRDRGNQPQHF	.	TRBJ1-5	TRBV21-1	few
TGTGCCAGCAGCGTAGAAAGGGCAGGGGACACTGAAGCTTTCTTT	CASSVERAGDTEAFF	.	TRBJ1-1	TRBV2	.
TGTGCCAGCAGGGGTTGGGGGCCCAATCAGCCCCAGCATTTT	CASRGWGPNQPQHF	.	TRBJ1-5	TRBV2	.
TGTGCCAGCAGCTCGGGGAAAGGCTCCTACAATGAGCAGTTCTTC	CASSSGKGSYNEQFF	.	TRBJ2-1	TRBV7-9	once
TGTGCCAGCAGCCAAGGACAGAGCTATGGCTACACCTTC	CASSQGQSYGYTF	.	TRBJ1-2	TRBV14	.
TGTGCCAGCAGCGCTCTCTTACTAGCCAAAAACATTCAGTACTTC	CASSALLLAKNIQYF	.	TRBJ2-4	TRBV5-4	.
TGTGCCAGCAGCGCGGACTTGGGCTACGAGCAGTACTTC	CASSADLGYEQYF	.	TRBJ2-7	TRBV7-9	.
TGTGCAAGTCGCTGGGAGAAGGGGGAACACACCGGGGAGCTGTTTTTT	CASRWEKGEHTGELFF	.	TRBJ2-2	TRBV12-2	.
TGTGCCAGCAGCTTAGACATCGGACAGTTCCACGAGCAGTACTTC	CASSLDIGQFHEQYF	.	TRBJ2-7	TRBV11-2	.
TGTGCCAGCAGCTCCGGACAGGGAACCACTGAAGCCTTCTTT	CASSSGQGTTEAFF	TRBD1	TRBJ1-1	TRBV5-6	.
TGTGCCAGCAGGTTCCTACGACAGGCCTCTAGCACAGATACGCAGTATTTT	CASRFLRQASSTDTQYF	.	TRBJ2-3	TRBV5-6	.